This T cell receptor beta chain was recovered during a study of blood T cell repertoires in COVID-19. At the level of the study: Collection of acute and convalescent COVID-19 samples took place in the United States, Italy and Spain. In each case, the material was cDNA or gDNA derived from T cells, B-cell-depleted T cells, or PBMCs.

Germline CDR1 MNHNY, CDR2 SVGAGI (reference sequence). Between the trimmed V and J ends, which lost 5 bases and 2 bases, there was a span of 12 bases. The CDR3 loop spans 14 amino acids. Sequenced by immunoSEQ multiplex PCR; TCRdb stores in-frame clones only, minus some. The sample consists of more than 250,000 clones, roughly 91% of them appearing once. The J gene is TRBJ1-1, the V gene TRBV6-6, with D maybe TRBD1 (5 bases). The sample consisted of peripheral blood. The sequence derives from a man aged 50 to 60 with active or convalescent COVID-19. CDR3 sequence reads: CASSPRGDNTEAFF. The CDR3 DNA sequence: TGTGCCAGCAGTCCCCGGGGGGATAACACTGAAGCTTTCTTT.